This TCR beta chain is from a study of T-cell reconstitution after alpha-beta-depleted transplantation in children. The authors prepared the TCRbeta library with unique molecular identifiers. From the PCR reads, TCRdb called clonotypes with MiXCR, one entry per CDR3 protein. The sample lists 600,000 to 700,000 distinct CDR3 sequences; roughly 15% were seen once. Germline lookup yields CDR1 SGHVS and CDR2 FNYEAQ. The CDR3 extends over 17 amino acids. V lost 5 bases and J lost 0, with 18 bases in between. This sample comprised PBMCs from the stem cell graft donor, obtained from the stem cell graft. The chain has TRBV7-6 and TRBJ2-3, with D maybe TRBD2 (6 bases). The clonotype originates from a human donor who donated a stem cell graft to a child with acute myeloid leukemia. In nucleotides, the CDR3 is TGTGCCAGCAGCCACGGGACTGGGGACTCTAGCACAGATACGCAGTATTTT. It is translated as CASSHGTGDSSTDTQYF.